Shown below are 11 T cell receptor beta chains from a single sample sequenced in a study of CD8 T cells in Susac syndrome. RNA totalling roughly 0.45 to 1 ug underwent reverse transcription with random hexamers. TCRdb itself ran the immunoSEQ multiplex PCR reads through MiXCR, one entry per CDR3 protein. Of around 130,000 distinct CDR3 sequences listed, roughly 92% are singletons. The sample was CD4+ T cells from PBMCs. The origin of the receptors is a human donor in good health.

V gene TRBV2 combines with J gene TRBJ1-6; TRBD1 agrees at 11 bases. The V gene's germline CDR1 is SNHLY and CDR2 FYNNEI. J lost 9 bases, V lost 6 bases, and 4 bases had no gene match. There are 14 residues in the CDR3. CDR3 sequence (DNA): TGTGCCAGCAGGAAGGGACAGGGGGGTTCACCCCTCCACTTT. Translated: CASRKGQGGSPLHF.

The CDR3 reads CASTGRTDGEQYF. The CDR3 DNA sequence: TGTGCCAGTACCGGGAGGACGGATGGCGAGCAGTACTTC. This chain joins TRBV19 and TRBJ2-7, with 7 bases aligning to TRBD2. This CDR3 is 13 amino acids long. The germline gives CDR1 LNHDA, CDR2 SQIVND (reference sequence). The V and J ends lost 7 bases and 6 bases, in that order; junction bases with no gene match: 9.

The chain is built from TRBV27 and TRBJ1-6; D remains unclear. Per germline, CDR1 MNHEY and CDR2 SMNVEV (reference sequence). Trimming shortened V by 5 bases and J by 8 bases, and 16 bases separated the two germline ends. The CDR3 extends over 15 amino acids. In DNA form, the CDR3 reads TGTGCCAGCAGTCCCTCCCGCCCGAGGGATTCACCCCTCCACTTT. Residues: CASSPSRPRDSPLHF.

This rearrangement joins TRBV11-2 to TRBJ2-2; tentatively, D is TRBD1 (6 bases). The CDR3 is 15 amino acids. Trimming pared 6 bases from V and 5 bases from J, leaving 16 bases between. CDR1 is SGHAT and CDR2 is FQNNGV in the germline V gene. CDR3 protein: CASRKPGHKTGELFF. In DNA form, the CDR3 reads TGTGCCAGCAGAAAACCGGGACATAAAACCGGGGAGCTGTTTTTT.

This rearrangement joins TRBV29-1 to TRBJ2-7; D not certain. The CDR3 spans 12 residues. Trimming cost V 5 bases and J 2 bases, with 10 bases left between them. From germline, CDR1 is SQVTM and CDR2 ANQGSEA. CDR3 region: CSVLVQPYEQYF. The CDR3 coding sequence is TGCAGCGTTCTCGTCCAACCCTACGAGCAGTACTTC.

The rearrangement links TRBV5-6 to TRBJ2-1; 7 bases line up with TRBD1. Germline CDR1 is SGHDT and CDR2 is YYEEEE. With 4 bases clipped from V and 7 bases from J, the junction kept 11 bases outside the gene matches. CDR3 length: 15 amino acids. The CDR3 loop is CASSPLDRDGNEQFF. CDR3 DNA sequence: TGTGCCAGCAGCCCCCTAGACAGGGATGGGAATGAGCAGTTCTTC.

The V gene is TRBV7-6, the J gene TRBJ2-3; D perhaps matches TRBD2 (6 bases). Germline V lookup: CDR1 SGHVS, CDR2 FNYEAQ. Trimming took 0 bases from V and 4 from J, leaving 11 bases between them. This CDR3 region has 15 residues. The CDR3 spells CASSLASREPDTQYF. The CDR3 coding sequence is TGTGCCAGCAGCTTAGCTAGCCGGGAGCCAGATACGCAGTATTTT.

The chain couples TRBV19 to TRBJ2-6; 8 bases agree with TRBD1. V dropped 4 bases and J dropped 18; count of bases not matched to a gene: 11. CDR1 is LNHDA, CDR2 SQIVND, per germline (reference sequence). The CDR3 is 13 amino acids. Here the CDR3 DNA reads TGTGCCAGTAGTACTGGACAGGGCGAAAGACCGACTTTC. It specifies CASSTGQGERPTF.

The rearrangement joins TRBV30 to TRBJ1-2, with 7 bases fitting TRBD1. J was trimmed by 0 bases and V by 8 bases; bases with no gene match: 3. The CDR3 is 12 residues long. The germline V gene encodes CDR1 GTSNPN and CDR2 SVGIG (reference sequence). The CDR3 here is CARDRSNYGYTF. CDR3 bases: TGTGCCAGGGACAGATCTAACTATGGCTACACCTTC.

The chain uses TRBV6-2 or TRBV6-3 and TRBJ2-1; D not certain. Between the trimmed V and J ends, which lost 0 bases and 1 base, there was a span of 10 bases. The germline gives CDR1 MNHEY, CDR2 SVGEGT. The CDR3 length is 16 residues. The CDR3 DNA reads as TGTGCCAGCAGTTACTCGAGTGGTGCGTCCTACAATGAGCAGTTCTTC. This translates into CASSYSSGASYNEQFF.

This clonotype has only one observation. J is TRBJ1-1 and V is TRBV6-2 or TRBV6-3; no clear D. V was shortened by 2 bases and J by 6 bases, with 10 bases between the two germline ends. Germline lookup yields CDR1 MNHEY and CDR2 SVGEGT. The CDR3 sequence is 13 residues long. CDR3 nucleotide sequence: TGTGCCAGCAGTTACCCGGGCGGGGCTGAAGCTTTCTTT. This sequence encodes CASSYPGGAEAFF.